This TCR beta chain was sequenced during a study of beta chain features in type 1 diabetes. General study results and limits: Moderate but significant shortening of TCRB CDR3s was recorded in all four CD4+ subsets from Type 1 diabetes patients. Possibly, sequencing cDNA over-represented cells that had high TCR expression levels.

Germline CDR1 and CDR2: SQVTM and ANQGSEA. V lost 3 bases, J lost 6 bases, and 5 bases stayed unmatched. CDR3 length: 13 amino acids. Comments on this clone: Its antigen is currently unknown.

Expressed TCRB transcripts were sequenced after all isolated RNA was converted to cDNA. Method: immunoSEQ multiplex PCR; TCRdb's copy keeps in-frame clones and lacks some. The sample holds hundreds of thousands of clones; over 12% are singletons and the top ten take around 0.04%. Sequences were obtained from naive CD4+ T cells from blood. This TCR came from a man aged 18 to 29 with type 1 diabetes. V and J are TRBV29-1 and TRBJ2-7, with 10 bases fitting TRBD1. The DNA of the CDR3 is TGCAGCGTTGATGGGACAGGGGTAAGCGAGCAGTACTTC. Residues: CSVDGTGVSEQYF.